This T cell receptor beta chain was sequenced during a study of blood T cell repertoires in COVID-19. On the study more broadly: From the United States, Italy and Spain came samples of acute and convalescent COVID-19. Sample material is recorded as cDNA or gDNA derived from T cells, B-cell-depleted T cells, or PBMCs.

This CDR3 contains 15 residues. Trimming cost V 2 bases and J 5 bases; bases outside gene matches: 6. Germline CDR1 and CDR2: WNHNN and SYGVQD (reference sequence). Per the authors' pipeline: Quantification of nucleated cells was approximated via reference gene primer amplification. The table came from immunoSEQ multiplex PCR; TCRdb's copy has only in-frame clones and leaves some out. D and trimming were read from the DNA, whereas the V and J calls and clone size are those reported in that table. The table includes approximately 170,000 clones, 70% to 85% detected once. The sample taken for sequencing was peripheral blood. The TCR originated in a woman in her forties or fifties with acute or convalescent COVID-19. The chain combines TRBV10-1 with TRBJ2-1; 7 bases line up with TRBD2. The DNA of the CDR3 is TGCGCCAGCAGTGAGACCGGGACTACCAACAATGAGCAGTTCTTC. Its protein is CASSETGTTNNEQFF.